The source of this T cell receptor beta chain is a study of blood T cell repertoires in COVID-19. Study-wide context: COVID-19 samples, acute and convalescent, were from the United States, Italy and Spain.

Assay used: immunoSEQ multiplex PCR; TCRdb lists only in-frame clones, some missing. The sample includes about 160,000 clones, 80% seen only once; the top ten take 3% to 3.5%. The CDR3 loop spans 12 amino acids. The ends were cut back, 4 bases at V and 7 bases at J, with 11 bases in the middle. Germline CDR1 is MGHRA and CDR2 is YSYEKL. Resolution of symptoms, clearance, or two negative PCRs was present in recovered Cohort 3 donors. This chain connects TRBV4-1 to TRBJ2-7; a weak D match, TRBD1 (6 bases). This clonotype was obtained from a woman between 55 and 75 years old who had recovered from COVID-19. The sequencing sample was made of PBMCs or T cells enriched from blood (not recorded which). CDR3 coding DNA: TGCGCCAGCAGCCTGAACAGGGTGGAGCAGTACTTC. Amino acids: CASSLNRVEQYF.